This T cell receptor (beta chain) originates from a study of blood T cells in healthy people across ages. The study's findings and limits: Diversity estimated from one million T cells was considered an underestimate. Researchers report that TCR beta diversity correlated strongly with naive T cell percentage.

With a J-beta primer mix and a sample-barcoded 5' primer, a second PCR ran about 7 to 11 cycles. Each CDR3 protein gets one entry after TCRdb re-called the 5' RACE reads with MiXCR. Of approximately 780,000 distinct CDR3 sequences listed, roughly 24% are singletons. In regard to this clonotype: Its matching antigen is unknown.

The same data also contributed to another study, on T cells of mothers and their children. This second study says: Every microgram of extracted RNA entered cDNA synthesis, roughly 1.6 ug per 15 ul.

This receptor was obtained from a boy younger than 18 in good health. The sequencing sample was made of blood.

DNA of the CDR3: TGTGCCAGCAGTTACACGGGAGCCAGCAAGGAAAAACTGTTTTTT. It specifies CASSYTGASKEKLFF. This chain links TRBV6-6 with TRBJ1-4; D is undetermined. This CDR3 region has 15 residues. The V gene's germline CDR1 is MNHNY and CDR2 SVGAGI (reference sequence). Trimming left V 2 bases short and J 8 bases short, with 15 bases between.